The 32 T cell receptor beta chains presented below share a single source sample, sequenced in a study of blood T cell repertoires in COVID-19. Clones were sequenced by immunoSEQ multiplex PCR, and TCRdb holds only the in-frame ones, with some missing. This sample has around 280,000 clones; more than 70% occur once, and the top ten carry 11%. The sample comprised peripheral blood. The receptor set was obtained from a woman under 40 with COVID-19, enrolled during active disease.

V is TRBV18 and J is TRBJ2-1; 9 bases align to TRBD2. Germline V gives CDR1 KGHSH, CDR2 LQKENI. With 3 bases clipped from V and 10 bases from J, the junction kept 10 bases outside the gene matches. This CDR3 is 15 amino acids long. CDR3 region: CASSPRASGTREQFF. CDR3 DNA sequence: TGTGCCAGCTCACCCCGGGCTAGCGGGACACGGGAGCAGTTCTTC. The whole variable domain, filled in from reference TRBV18 and TRBJ2-1, reads NAGVMQNPRHLVRRRGQEARLRCSPMKGHSHVYWYRQLPEEGLKFMVYLQKENIIDESGMPKERFSAEFPKEGPSILRIQQVVRGDSAAYFCASSPRASGTREQFFGPGTRLTVL.

The gene calls are TRBV12-3 or TRBV12-4 and TRBJ1-2; 7 bases map to TRBD1. The CDR3 length is 13 residues. Germline trimming cut 5 bases from V and 6 bases from J; bases unmatched to any gene: 6. The CDR3 region is CASSPGTVNGYTF. The CDR3 nucleotides read TGTGCCAGCAGTCCCGGGACAGTAAATGGCTACACCTTC.

The chain combines TRBV28 with TRBJ2-3; D might be TRBD1 (5 bases). The CDR3 extends over 14 amino acids. V was cut by 4 bases and J by 3 bases, with 11 bases left in between. Germline lookup yields CDR1 MDHEN and CDR2 SYDVKM. CDR3 protein: CASSSPYRTDTQYF. CDR3 coding DNA: TGTGCCAGCAGTTCACCCTACAGGACAGATACGCAGTATTTT.

The V gene is TRBV5-1, the J gene TRBJ1-1, with 8 bases identical to TRBD1. The germline V gene encodes CDR1 SGHRS and CDR2 YFSETQ. V was clipped by 4 bases and J by 0 bases; unmatched bases: 8. This CDR3 spans 16 amino acids. This CDR3 reads CASSPRTGTMNTEAFF. The CDR3 nucleotides read TGCGCCAGCAGCCCGCGGACAGGGACGATGAACACTGAAGCTTTCTTT.

V is TRBV27 and J is TRBJ1-4; weak D call: TRBD1 (6 bases). There are 15 residues in the CDR3. Trimming shortened V by 5 bases and J by 3 bases, and 13 bases separated the two germline ends. From germline, CDR1 is MNHEY and CDR2 SMNVEV (reference sequence). The chain's CDR3 is CASSPQGQSNEKLFF. The CDR3 DNA sequence: TGTGCCAGCAGTCCCCAAGGACAGTCTAATGAAAAACTGTTTTTT. The whole variable domain, filled in from reference TRBV27 and TRBJ1-4, reads EAQVTQNPRYLITVTGKKLTVTCSQNMNHEYMSWYRQDPGLGLRQIYYSMNVEVTDKGDVPEGYKVSRKEKRNFPLILESPSPNQTSLYFCASSPQGQSNEKLFFGSGTQLSVL.

The chain links TRBV3-1 (or the pseudogene TRBV3-2) to TRBJ2-1, with 8 bases identical to TRBD2. Trimming took 4 bases from V and 4 from J; bases not matched to a gene: 9. This CDR3 comprises 16 residues. Germline CDR1 LGHDT, CDR2 YNNKEL (reference sequence). The DNA for the CDR3 is TGTGCCAGCAGCCCCTCCCCGGGAGGGCGTTACAATGAGCAGTTCTTC. Encoded protein: CASSPSPGGRYNEQFF.

This sequence joins TRBV30 and TRBJ1-4, with 7 bases that match TRBD1. This CDR3 is 14 amino acids long. Germline CDR1 reads GTSNPN; CDR2 reads SVGIG (reference sequence). The ends lost 4 bases at V and 7 bases at J; junction bases unmatched: 9. For the CDR3, the DNA is TGTGCCTGGAACCCCTTAGGGGGCAGTGAAAAACTGTTTTTT. Protein sequence: CAWNPLGGSEKLFF.

The rearrangement uses TRBV6-2 or TRBV6-3 and TRBJ2-5, with D tentatively TRBD2 (6 bases). The CDR3 has 15 residues. V lost 5 bases, J lost 2 bases, and 15 bases lay in between. The germline V gene has CDR1 MNHEY and CDR2 SVGEGT. The CDR3 bases are TGTGCCAGCAGTCCATCCGGGACTGTTCAAGAGACCCAGTACTTC. Its protein product is CASSPSGTVQETQYF.

The chain has TRBV6-2 or TRBV6-3 and TRBJ2-5, with TRBD2 identical over 7 bases. The CDR3 sequence is 17 residues long. Germline values: CDR1 MNHEY, CDR2 SVGEGT. After removal of 0 bases from V and 5 bases from J, the junction contained 12 bases not matched to a gene. The DNA of the CDR3 is TGTGCCAGCAGTTACTCGACTGTGGGAGGGCCCTCGGAGACCCAGTACTTC. This translates into CASSYSTVGGPSETQYF.

This clone was seen once. The V call is TRBV19, the J call TRBJ2-2; 7 nucleotides line up with TRBD1. V lost 5 bases and J lost 6; bases outside the gene matches: 3. Germline-derived CDR1 and CDR2 are LNHDA and SQIVND (reference sequence). The CDR3 totals 13 residues. The CDR3 loop is CASSQGDPGELFF. CDR3 DNA: TGTGCCAGTAGTCAGGGGGACCCCGGGGAGCTGTTTTTT.

The CDR3 DNA follows: TGTGCCAGTAGTCACGCCCACCCCGGGTCCCTTTCGTACCAAGAGACCCAGTACTTC. It yields the protein CASSHAHPGSLSYQETQYF. This sequence joins TRBV19 and TRBJ2-5; D not resolved. Germline V gives CDR1 LNHDA, CDR2 SQIVND (reference sequence). CDR3 length: 19 residues. V lost 5 bases and J 0 bases, leaving 25 bases between the germline ends.

This rearrangement joins TRBV5-8 to TRBJ1-5; D perhaps matches TRBD1 (5 bases). Germline V gives CDR1 SGHTS, CDR2 YDEGEE. This CDR3 spans 17 amino acids. Trimming removed 3 bases at V and 0 bases at J, with 16 bases between. For the CDR3, the DNA is TGTGCCAGCAGCTCTAGGGAGGGGCTATATAGCAATCAGCCCCAGCATTTT. Its protein product is CASSSREGLYSNQPQHF.

The CDR3 coding sequence is TGTGCCAGCAAATCAGGACTAGCGGGAGATACGCAGTATTTT. Translation: CASKSGLAGDTQYF. V and J are TRBV28 and TRBJ2-3, with 11 bases identical to TRBD2. The CDR3 extends over 14 amino acids. Germline lookup yields CDR1 MDHEN and CDR2 SYDVKM. The trim removed 7 bases at V and 5 bases at J, leaving 5 bases unmatched.

The chain carries TRBV3-1 (or the pseudogene TRBV3-2) and TRBJ2-5, with TRBD2 as a possible D gene (6 bases). The germline V gene encodes CDR1 LGHDT and CDR2 YNNKEL (reference sequence). V was cut by 2 bases and J by 6 bases, with 16 bases left in between. There are 15 residues in the CDR3. The DNA for the CDR3 is TGTGCCAGCAGCCAAACTAGGGAGGTTCGAAAGACCCAGTACTTC. Residues: CASSQTREVRKTQYF.

This clone occurred once. This chain joins TRBV12-3 or TRBV12-4 and TRBJ1-5; TRBD1 aligns across 7 bases. The CDR3 is made up of 12 amino acids. The V gene end was trimmed by 8 bases and the J gene end by 7 bases; junction bases not matched to a gene: 5. The CDR3 coding sequence is TGTGCCAGCGGGGACAGAAACCAGCCCCAGCATTTT. Its protein product is CASGDRNQPQHF.

J is TRBJ2-1 and V is TRBV5-4, with D tentatively TRBD1 (5 bases). V lost 1 base, J lost 0 bases, and 11 bases lay in between. Germline V gene sequence: CDR1 SGHNT, CDR2 YYREEE (reference sequence). The CDR3 is made up of 16 amino acids. CDR3 protein: CASSLSGSSSYNEQFF. CDR3 nucleotides: TGTGCCAGCAGCTTGTCAGGGTCTAGCTCCTACAATGAGCAGTTCTTC.

V is TRBV28 and J is TRBJ1-2; D gene unclear. Per germline, CDR1 MDHEN and CDR2 SYDVKM. Trimming left V 7 bases short and J 7 bases short, with 4 bases between. The CDR3 covers 9 residues. The CDR3 DNA follows: TGTGCCAGCACCCGTGGCTACACCTTC. This sequence encodes CASTRGYTF.

The rearrangement links TRBV7-3 to TRBJ2-1, with 10 bases that match TRBD2. Germline CDR1 and CDR2: SGHTA and FQGTGA. This CDR3 region has 18 residues. Trimming took 5 bases from V and 8 from J; bases not matched to a gene: 18. CDR3 nucleotides: TGTGCCAGCAGCCCTTCCGCGGGGGGTGCTAGCGGGAGCCATGAGCAGTTCTTC. It specifies CASSPSAGGASGSHEQFF.

The chain joins TRBV18 to TRBJ1-5; D is possibly TRBD1 (6 bases). The CDR3 consists of 13 residues. V was clipped by 10 bases and J by 3 bases, with 13 bases between them. Germline loops: CDR1 KGHSH, CDR2 LQKENI. The CDR3 is CATRGGLNQPQHF. As DNA, the CDR3 is TGTGCCACCCGGGGGGGCCTCAATCAGCCCCAGCATTTT. Filled out from reference TRBV18 and TRBJ1-5, the complete variable domain reads NAGVMQNPRHLVRRRGQEARLRCSPMKGHSHVYWYRQLPEEGLKFMVYLQKENIIDESGMPKERFSAEFPKEGPSILRIQQVVRGDSAAYFCATRGGLNQPQHFGDGTRLSIL.

This chain uses TRBV6-6 with TRBJ1-1, with TRBD1 matching 9 bases. From germline, CDR1 is MNHNY and CDR2 SVGAGI (reference sequence). The CDR3 consists of 16 residues. V was pared by 0 bases and J by 7 bases, with 9 bases of the junction left unmatched. CDR3 loop: CASSYSSGQGRIEAFF. The CDR3, as DNA: TGTGCCAGCAGTTACTCCTCCGGACAGGGGCGCATTGAAGCTTTCTTT.

The DNA for the CDR3 is TGTGCCTCCCGAGGCGCTGCCTACGAGCAGTACTTC. Protein: CASRGAAYEQYF. V gene TRBV10-3 combines with J gene TRBJ2-7; D gene ambiguous. In germline, CDR1 is ENHRY, CDR2 SYGVKD. The CDR3 loop spans 12 amino acids. Trimming shortened V by 11 bases and J by 2 bases, and 13 bases separated the two germline ends.

This sequence joins TRBV19 and TRBJ2-1, with 10 nucleotides matching TRBD2. Trimming took 7 bases from V and 1 from J; bases not matched to a gene: 10. The germline CDR1 and CDR2 sequences are LNHDA and SQIVND (reference sequence). The CDR3 has 17 residues. This CDR3 is CASTQGTSAPSYNEQFF. The CDR3 DNA is TGTGCCAGTACCCAAGGGACTAGCGCGCCGTCCTACAATGAGCAGTTCTTC.

The V and J genes are TRBV7-2 and TRBJ2-7; TRBD2 aligns across 9 bases. This CDR3 contains 14 residues. Germline V lookup: CDR1 SGHTA, CDR2 FQGNSA. V trimming: 3 bases; J trimming: 6 bases; junction bases outside the gene matches: 6. The CDR3 DNA reads as TGTGCCAGCAGCTTCAATAGCGGGAGAGGCGAGCAGTACTTC. Encoded protein: CASSFNSGRGEQYF.

The gene calls are TRBV28 and TRBJ2-2; D uncertain. In germline, CDR1 is MDHEN, CDR2 SYDVKM. This CDR3 has 12 amino acids. V was trimmed by 10 bases and J by 3 bases, leaving 9 bases between them. CDR3 sequence (DNA): TGTGCCACCTTCTCCGACACCGGGGAGCTGTTTTTT. Protein product: CATFSDTGELFF.

In its sample, this clone was seen once. V is TRBV6-5 and J is TRBJ1-5, with D perhaps matching TRBD1 (5 bases). In germline, CDR1 is MNHEY, CDR2 SVGAGI. Trimming pared 11 bases from V and 5 bases from J, leaving 10 bases between. This CDR3 is 11 amino acids long. The CDR3 here is CASGHDQPQHF. In DNA form, the CDR3 reads TGTGCCTCAGGACACGATCAGCCCCAGCATTTT.

This CDR3 is CAWSPPARPGHEQFF. The DNA of the CDR3 is TGTGCCTGGAGTCCGCCAGCGAGACCTGGCCATGAGCAGTTCTTC. The chain is built from TRBV30 and TRBJ2-1, with D unclear. The CDR3 covers 15 residues. Germline V gene data show CDR1 as GTSNPN and CDR2 as SVGIG (reference sequence). Trimming pared 2 bases from V and 8 bases from J, leaving 19 bases between.

The gene calls are TRBV19 and TRBJ1-1; the match to TRBD1 covers 7 bases. The trim removed 7 bases at V and 0 bases at J, leaving 11 bases unmatched. The CDR3 covers 16 residues. Germline loops: CDR1 LNHDA, CDR2 SQIVND (reference sequence). CDR3 coding DNA: TGTGCCAGTATGGGACGACAGGGAAGCATGAACACTGAAGCTTTCTTT. This translates into CASMGRQGSMNTEAFF.

The chain uses TRBV5-4 and TRBJ1-1, with TRBD1 matching 8 bases. This CDR3 has 14 residues. CDR1 and CDR2 from the germline V gene are SGHNT and YYREEE (reference sequence). The V and J ends lost 5 bases and 4 bases, in that order; junction bases with no gene match: 7. CDR3 sequence: CASRKWTGSTEAFF. The CDR3, as DNA: TGTGCCAGCAGAAAATGGACAGGGAGCACTGAAGCTTTCTTT. Together with reference TRBV5-4 and TRBJ1-1, the CDR3 gives the full variable domain: ETGVTQSPTHLIKTRGQQVTLRCSSQSGHNTVSWYQQALGQGPQFIFQYYREEENGRGNFPPRFSGLQFPNYSSELNVNALELDDSALYLCASRKWTGSTEAFFGQGTRLTVV.

This chain links TRBV3-1 (or the pseudogene TRBV3-2) with TRBJ1-2; 10 positions agree with TRBD1. The germline V gene encodes CDR1 LGHDT and CDR2 YNNKEL (reference sequence). This CDR3 region has 16 residues. J lost 6 bases, V lost 6 bases, and 13 bases had no gene match. DNA of the CDR3: TGTGCCAGCAGTCTCAGCATCCTCGGGACAGGGGATGGCTACACCTTC. This encodes CASSLSILGTGDGYTF.

V usage is TRBV5-1 and J usage is TRBJ1-1, with 7 bases that match TRBD1. Trimming cost V 3 bases and J 0 bases; bases outside gene matches: 11. This CDR3 comprises 17 residues. Per the germline V gene, CDR1 is SGHRS and CDR2 is YFSETQ. The CDR3 DNA reads as TGCGCCAGCAGCTCCAAACCACTAGACAGGGTGAACACTGAAGCTTTCTTT. As protein: CASSSKPLDRVNTEAFF.

This clone was detected once. The chain employs TRBV27 and TRBJ1-5; 8 bases agree with TRBD1. The CDR3 consists of 13 residues. The V and J ends lost 3 bases and 7 bases, in that order; junction bases with no gene match: 2. Germline V lookup: CDR1 MNHEY, CDR2 SMNVEV (reference sequence). The CDR3: CASSFTGGQPQHF. The CDR3 DNA sequence: TGTGCCAGCAGTTTCACAGGGGGACAGCCCCAGCATTTT.

The chain joins TRBV7-9 to TRBJ2-1; 7 positions agree with TRBD2. The trim removed 1 base at V and 7 bases at J, leaving 10 bases unmatched. CDR3 length: 16 amino acids. Per germline, CDR1 SEHNR and CDR2 FQNEAQ (reference sequence). CDR3 DNA sequence: TGTGCCAGCAGCTTAGAGGCGGGAGTAGGCGGGAATGAGCAGTTCTTC. It codes for CASSLEAGVGGNEQFF.